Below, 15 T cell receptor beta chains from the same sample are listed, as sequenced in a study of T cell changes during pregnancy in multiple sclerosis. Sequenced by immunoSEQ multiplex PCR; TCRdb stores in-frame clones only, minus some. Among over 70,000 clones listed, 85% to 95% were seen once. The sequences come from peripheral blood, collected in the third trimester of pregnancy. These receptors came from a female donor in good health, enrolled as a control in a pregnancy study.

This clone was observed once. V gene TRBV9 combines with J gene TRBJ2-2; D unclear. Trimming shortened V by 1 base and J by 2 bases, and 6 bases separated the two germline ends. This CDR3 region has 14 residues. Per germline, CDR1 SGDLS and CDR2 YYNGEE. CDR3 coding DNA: TGTGCCAGCAGCGTATACTCCAACACCGGGGAGCTGTTTTTT. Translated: CASSVYSNTGELFF.

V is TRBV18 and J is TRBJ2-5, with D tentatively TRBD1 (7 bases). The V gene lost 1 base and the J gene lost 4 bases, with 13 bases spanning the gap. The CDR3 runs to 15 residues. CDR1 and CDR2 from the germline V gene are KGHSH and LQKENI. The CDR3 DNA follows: TGTGCCAGCTCACCACAGGCCAGGGGGGTAGAGACCCAGTACTTC. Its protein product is CASSPQARGVETQYF.

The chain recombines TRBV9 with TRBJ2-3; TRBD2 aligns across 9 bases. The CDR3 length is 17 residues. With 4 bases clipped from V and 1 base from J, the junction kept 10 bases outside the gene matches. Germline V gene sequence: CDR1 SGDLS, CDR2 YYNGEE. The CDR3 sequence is CASSPRVAGAGTDTQYF. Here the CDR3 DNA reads TGTGCCAGCAGCCCCCGAGTAGCGGGGGCCGGCACAGATACGCAGTATTTT.

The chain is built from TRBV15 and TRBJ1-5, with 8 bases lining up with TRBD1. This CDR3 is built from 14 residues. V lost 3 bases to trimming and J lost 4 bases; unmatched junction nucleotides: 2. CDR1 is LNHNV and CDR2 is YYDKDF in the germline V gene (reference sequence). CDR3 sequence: CATSRRTGNQPQHF. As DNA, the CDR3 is TGTGCCACCAGCAGGCGGACAGGGAATCAGCCCCAGCATTTT.

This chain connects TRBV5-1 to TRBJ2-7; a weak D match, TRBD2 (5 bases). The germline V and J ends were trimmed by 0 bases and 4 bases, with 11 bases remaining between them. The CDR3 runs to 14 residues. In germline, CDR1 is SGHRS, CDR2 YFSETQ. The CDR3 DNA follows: TGCGCCAGCAGCTTGGCACCGGGAATGTACGAGCAGTACTTC. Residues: CASSLAPGMYEQYF.

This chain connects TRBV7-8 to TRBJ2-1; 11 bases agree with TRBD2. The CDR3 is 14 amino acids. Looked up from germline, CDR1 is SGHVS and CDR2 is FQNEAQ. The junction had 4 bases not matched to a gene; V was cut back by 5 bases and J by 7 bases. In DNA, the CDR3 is TGTGCCAGCAGCGGTAGCGGGGGGGGTAATGAGCAGTTCTTC. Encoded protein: CASSGSGGGNEQFF. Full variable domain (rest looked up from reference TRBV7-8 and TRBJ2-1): GAGVSQSPRYKVAKRGQDVALRCDPISGHVSLFWYQQALGQGPEFLTYFQNEAQLDKSGLPSDRFFAERPEGSVSTLKIQRTQQEDSAVYLCASSGSGGGNEQFFGPGTRLTVL.

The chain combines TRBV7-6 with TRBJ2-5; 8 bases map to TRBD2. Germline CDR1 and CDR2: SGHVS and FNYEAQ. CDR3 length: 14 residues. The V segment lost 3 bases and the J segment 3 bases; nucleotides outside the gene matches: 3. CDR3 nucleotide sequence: TGTGCCAGCAGCTTTTCACTAGCGGAAGAGACCCAGTACTTC. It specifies CASSFSLAEETQYF.

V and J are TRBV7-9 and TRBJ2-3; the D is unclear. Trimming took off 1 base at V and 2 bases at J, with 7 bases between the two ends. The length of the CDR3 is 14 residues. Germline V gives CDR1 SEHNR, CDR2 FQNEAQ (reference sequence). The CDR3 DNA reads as TGTGCCAGCAGCTTAGGTGTTCTCACAGATACGCAGTATTTT. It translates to CASSLGVLTDTQYF.

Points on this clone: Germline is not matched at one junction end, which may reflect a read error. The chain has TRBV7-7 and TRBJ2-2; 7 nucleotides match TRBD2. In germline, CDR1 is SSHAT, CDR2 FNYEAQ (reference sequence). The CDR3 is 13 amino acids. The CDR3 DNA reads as TGTGCTAGCAGCTTCCGGGACTATGGGGAGCTGTTTTTT. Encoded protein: CASSFRDYGELFF.

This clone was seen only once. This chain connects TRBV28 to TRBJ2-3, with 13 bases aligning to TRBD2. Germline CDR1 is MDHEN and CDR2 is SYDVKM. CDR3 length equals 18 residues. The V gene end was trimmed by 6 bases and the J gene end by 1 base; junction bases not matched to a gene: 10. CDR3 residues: CASSPGLAGEGGTDTQYF. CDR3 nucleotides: TGTGCCAGCAGCCCAGGACTAGCGGGAGAGGGCGGCACAGATACGCAGTATTTT.

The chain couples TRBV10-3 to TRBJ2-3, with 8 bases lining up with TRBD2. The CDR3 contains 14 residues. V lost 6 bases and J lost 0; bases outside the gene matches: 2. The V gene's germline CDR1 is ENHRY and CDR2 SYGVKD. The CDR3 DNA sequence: TGTGCCATCAGAGCGGGGGCCAGCACAGATACGCAGTATTTT. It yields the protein CAIRAGASTDTQYF.

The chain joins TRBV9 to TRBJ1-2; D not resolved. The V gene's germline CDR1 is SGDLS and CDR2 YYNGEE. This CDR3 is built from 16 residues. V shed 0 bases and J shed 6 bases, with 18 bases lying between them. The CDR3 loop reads CASSVEGRESSDGYTF. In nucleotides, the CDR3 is TGTGCCAGCAGCGTAGAGGGTAGGGAGTCATCTGATGGCTACACCTTC.

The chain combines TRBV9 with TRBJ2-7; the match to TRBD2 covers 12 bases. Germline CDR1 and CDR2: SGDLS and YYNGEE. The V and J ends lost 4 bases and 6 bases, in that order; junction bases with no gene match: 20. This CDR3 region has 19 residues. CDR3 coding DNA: TGTGCCAGCAGCCTCGGAATCGGGACTAGCGGGCGGATGTCACTCGAGCAGTACTTC. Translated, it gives CASSLGIGTSGRMSLEQYF.

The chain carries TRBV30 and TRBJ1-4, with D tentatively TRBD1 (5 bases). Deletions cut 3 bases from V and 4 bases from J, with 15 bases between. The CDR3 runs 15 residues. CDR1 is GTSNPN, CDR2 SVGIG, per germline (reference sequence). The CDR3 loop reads CAWSPGATFNEKLFF. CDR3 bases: TGTGCCTGGAGCCCTGGGGCCACTTTTAATGAAAAACTGTTTTTT.

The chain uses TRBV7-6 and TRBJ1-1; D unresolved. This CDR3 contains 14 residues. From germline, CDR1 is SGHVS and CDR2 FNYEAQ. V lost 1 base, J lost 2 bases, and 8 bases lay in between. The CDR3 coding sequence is TGTGCCAGCAGCTTAGATACGAGAAACACTGAAGCTTTCTTT. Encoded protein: CASSLDTRNTEAFF.